This T cell receptor beta chain originates from a study of shared clonotypes between healthy human individuals. An assay was performed, and its level was deep. Only in-frame clones appear in the TCRdb table, and some are missing; sequencing was by immunoSEQ multiplex PCR. This sample has fewer than 1.4 million clones, with around 78% found just once. This clone was seen only once. Both subsets, CD45RA+ naive and CD45RA-negative memory, were split from the CD4+ cells. V shed 0 bases and J shed 2 bases, with 15 bases lying between them. This CDR3 spans 16 amino acids. Germline loops: CDR1 SGHRS, CDR2 YFSETQ.

The clonotype was recovered from a man between 18 and 35 years old in good health. Some clones in this sample may be carry-over from other donors' samples. The sequenced sample consisted of memory CD4+ T cells from PBMCs. The subset: CD45RA-negative fraction. The V gene is TRBV5-1, the J gene TRBJ2-7, with D tentatively TRBD2 (5 bases). The CDR3 nucleotides read TGCGCCAGCAGCTTGGGCGGACTTACGGCGGCCTACGAGCAGTACTTC. This sequence encodes CASSLGGLTAAYEQYF.